The T cell receptor beta chain under discussion was sequenced for a study of PD-1 blockade in classical Hodgkin lymphoma. Findings and limits, study-wide: Reasons behind the repertoire differences stay unclear, perhaps disease activity or earlier therapy. Newly diagnosed patients reportedly had lower baseline TCR diversity than healthy donors. Patients who responded completely had about the same baseline diversity as newly diagnosed patients. Any patient who commenced nivolumab under 1 year after ASCT was excluded.

Patients all relapsed after autologous stem cell transplantation, and there was variation in brentuximab vedotin exposure. With respect to this clone: As yet, its antigen is unknown.

Measured with immunoSEQ multiplex PCR; TCRdb has only the in-frame clones, and not every one. The data show more than 10,000 clones, 80% seen once. The CDR3 consists of 14 residues. Germline lookup yields CDR1 SNHLY and CDR2 FYNNEI. The germline V and J ends were trimmed by 4 bases and 0 bases, with 7 bases remaining between them. The chain joins TRBV2 to TRBJ2-1; D may be TRBD2 (6 bases). The sample in question was peripheral blood mononuclear cells (PBMCs), obtained at baseline. This clonotype was sampled from a human donor with classical Hodgkin lymphoma. The CDR3 coding sequence is TGTGCCAGCAGTGTGGGAGGCTCCTACAATGAGCAGTTCTTC. The encoded protein is CASSVGGSYNEQFF.